This T cell receptor (beta chain) was observed in a study of glioma-infiltrating T cells. Study results and caveats: Tissue-blood divergence was below expectation in non-neoplastic patients, above in gliomas. Only very few CDR3 sequences appeared in both tissue and blood.

Amplification of TCR alpha and beta CDR3 regions from RNA used iRepertoire nested multiplex PCR. One-step reverse transcription and amplification started from about 100-400 ng of tissue mRNA or PBMC total RNA. Each CDR3 protein is one row after TCRdb ran MiXCR on the multiplex PCR reads. The sample holds around 170,000 distinct CDR3 sequences, approximately 40% seen once. Turning to this clonotype: Its antigen remains unidentified.

Sequenced material: glioma tissue, nonneoplastic brain tissue, or PBMCs (not recorded which). The sequence derives from a human donor with low-grade glioma or glioblastoma, undergoing nonglioma brain surgery, or in good health (not recorded which).

CDR3 nucleotide sequence: TGTGCCAGCAGTCCCAACAGGGGGCGGTCCTATAATTCACCCCTCCACTTT. It encodes CASSPNRGRSYNSPLHF. This chain uses TRBV2 with TRBJ1-6; 9 bases align to TRBD1. The CDR3 contains 17 residues. The V gene end was trimmed by 5 bases and the J gene end by 1 base; junction bases not matched to a gene: 6. Germline-derived CDR1 and CDR2 are SNHLY and FYNNEI. Full variable domain (rest looked up from reference TRBV2 and TRBJ1-6): EPEVTQTPSHQVTQMGQEVILRCVPISNHLYFYWYRQILGQKVEFLVSFYNNEISEKSEIFDDQFSVERPDGSNFTLKIRSTKLEDSAMYFCASSPNRGRSYNSPLHFGNGTRLTVT.